This is a list of T cell receptor beta chains from one sample in a study of Graves' ophthalmopathy and Graves' hyperthyroidism. TCRdb itself ran the multiplex PCR reads through MiXCR, one entry per CDR3 protein. This table has almost 400,000 distinct CDR3 sequences, about 17% appearing once. Sequencing was performed on peripheral blood. All receptors come from a woman between 18 and 30 years old with Graves' ophthalmopathy. CDR3s include the opening cysteine and the closing phenylalanine or tryptophan. The D gene is left open where the match is weak. Some rows have no size entry. The others give once, few or many, or a class for an expanded clone.

- TRBJ1-3 many TRBV28 TGTGCCAGCAGGCCCTTCCGGACAGTGGGAAACACCATATATTTT CASRPFRTVGNTIYF
TRBD1 TRBJ1-2 - TRBV24-1 TGTGCCACCAGTGATTCGGGACAGGGGGCGGCACATGGCTACACCTTC CATSDSGQGAAHGYTF
- TRBJ1-1 many TRBV12-3/TRBV12-4 TGTGCCAGCAGGGCGGGTCAAAAACCGAACACTGAAGCTTTCTTT CASRAGQKPNTEAFF
- TRBJ2-2 many TRBV28 TGTGCCAGCCTCCCCGGGCGCGGGAAGACCGGGGAGCTGTTTTTT CASLPGRGKTGELFF
- TRBJ1-3 many TRBV3-1 TGTGCCAGCAGCCAAGAGTTCCGGGGGGTTGGGGGAAACACCATATATTTT CASSQEFRGVGGNTIYF
- TRBJ2-7 once TRBV11-3 TGTGCCAGCAGCTTAGCTGCAGGGGTCGGGTACGAGCAGTACTTC CASSLAAGVGYEQYF
- TRBJ2-7 few TRBV5-1 TGCGCCAGCAGCTTGGTACAGGGTATGATGTACGAGCAGTACTTC CASSLVQGMMYEQYF
TRBD1 TRBJ2-7 - TRBV6-5 TGTGCCAGCAGTTACGCGCCGGGACAGGCCTACGAGCAGTACTTC CASSYAPGQAYEQYF
TRBD1 TRBJ1-2 many TRBV11-2 TGTGCCAGCAGCTCCATCCGGGACAGACACTATGGCTACACCTTC CASSSIRDRHYGYTF
- TRBJ2-7 many TRBV30 TGTGCCTGGAGCGCACTAGGTGGCGAGCAGTACTTC CAWSALGGEQYF
- TRBJ2-7 - TRBV27 TGTGCCAGCAGTTACCGACAGCCCGCAAACTACGAGCAGTACTTC CASSYRQPANYEQYF
- TRBJ2-7 many TRBV7-2 TGTGCCAGCAGCTTGGCGGGCTACAACTACGAGCAGTACTTC CASSLAGYNYEQYF
- TRBJ1-4 many TRBV6-5 TGTGCCAGCAGTTACTTCGACAGGCTAAATGAAAAACTGTTTTTT CASSYFDRLNEKLFF
- TRBJ2-5 many TRBV10-2 TGCGCCAGCAGTGCGACAGGTTCAGAGACCCAGTACTTC CASSATGSETQYF
TRBD2 TRBJ2-7 many TRBV10-3 TGTGCCATCAGTGAGTCGAGCGGGGGCGAGCAGTACTTC CAISESSGGEQYF
- TRBJ1-3 few TRBV6-1 TGTGCCAGCAGTGATCTTAGGATTCTTCCTCGAAACACCATATATTTT CASSDLRILPRNTIYF
- TRBJ1-1 many TRBV29-1 TGCAGCGTTACCGACAGCCTGAACACTGAAGCTTTCTTT CSVTDSLNTEAFF
TRBD1 TRBJ2-2 many TRBV6-1 TGTGCCAGCAGTGCTGGGACAGTAAAGACCGGGGAGCTGTTTTTT CASSAGTVKTGELFF
- TRBJ2-7 many TRBV6-5 TGTGCCAGCAGCCTCTTCGGGGGGACAGGCAGCTCCTACGAGCAGTACTTC CASSLFGGTGSSYEQYF
- TRBJ1-1 many TRBV5-1 TGCGCCAGCGTAGGAGGGGGGCAAGCTTTCTTT CASVGGGQAFF
- TRBJ2-2 many TRBV6-2/TRBV6-3 TGTGCCAGCAGTCCCTGGAGGGGGGTAGCACTGAACACCGGGGAGCTGTTTTTT CASSPWRGVALNTGELFF
TRBD1 TRBJ1-3 few TRBV4-3 TGCGCCAGCAGCCAGGGACAGGGAAACACCATATATTTT CASSQGQGNTIYF
TRBD2 TRBJ2-5 - TRBV4-2 TGTGCCAGCAGCCAAGGCGGGAGGCAACAAGAGACCCAGTACTTC CASSQGGRQQETQYF
TRBD2 TRBJ2-4 many TRBV6-1 TGTGCCAGCGGGACCCTAGGGACTAGCTACATTCAGTACTTC CASGTLGTSYIQYF
- TRBJ1-1 many TRBV5-8 TGTGCCAGCAGCTTGGAGATTAGGGGGGCGGACACTGAAGCTTTCTTT CASSLEIRGADTEAFF
TRBD2 TRBJ2-1 many TRBV29-1 TGCAGCGTTGAACTTGGGGGGGTGGGTATCAACAATGAGCAGTTCTTC CSVELGGVGINNEQFF
- TRBJ2-3 many TRBV12-3/TRBV12-4 TGTGCCAGCAGTCCGGAGGGACTCCCCACAGATACGCAGTATTTT CASSPEGLPTDTQYF
TRBD1 TRBJ1-2 once TRBV6-1 TGTGCCAGCAGTGATAGGACAGGGGGCAGTGGCTACACCTTC CASSDRTGGSGYTF
TRBD1 TRBJ2-7 once TRBV11-2 TGTGCCAGCAGCTTAGGTTTAGGACAGGGTTCCTACGAGCAGTACTTC CASSLGLGQGSYEQYF
TRBD1 TRBJ1-2 - TRBV28 TGTGCCAGCAGTGAAACAGGGGAGTCCTATGGCTACACCTTC CASSETGESYGYTF
TRBD2 TRBJ2-5 once TRBV4-3 TGCGCCAGCAGCCAAGATGGGGCGGCGGGAGGTCTGGAGACCCAGTACTTC CASSQDGAAGGLETQYF
- TRBJ1-5 many TRBV19 TGTGCCAGTAGTATCGAGGCGAGCAATCAGCCCCAGCATTTT CASSIEASNQPQHF
- TRBJ1-6 many TRBV12-5 TGTGCTAGTGGCTTCGATAATTCACCCCTCCACTTT CASGFDNSPLHF